The clone carrying this T cell receptor (beta chain) was observed once. This sample is drawn from a study of T cells in Graves' hyperthyroidism and ophthalmopathy. With a duration under 2 months, the hyperthyroidism was newly diagnosed in patients aged 18 to 65. The source material, RNA transcripts, was used to amplify TCR beta CDR3 regions. The TCR CDR3 was amplified in a first-round RT-PCR using the HTBI primer set. TCRdb passed the multiplex PCR reads through MiXCR, listing each CDR3 protein once. In the table there are around 560,000 distinct CDR3 sequences, 16% of which are singletons. This TCR derives from a woman younger than 30 with Graves' hyperthyroidism. The sample was blood.

CDR3: CASSPRGAGFSYEQYF. The CDR3 bases are TGTGCCAGCAGCCCCCGGGGAGCGGGGTTCTCCTACGAGCAGTACTTC. The chain links TRBV9 to TRBJ2-7; TRBD2 aligns across 7 bases. V gave up 4 bases and J gave up 0 bases; unmatched junction bases: 10. The germline gives CDR1 SGDLS, CDR2 YYNGEE. The CDR3 consists of 16 residues.